Presented here are 5 T cell receptor beta chains from one specimen sequenced in a study of metastatic and nonmetastatic thyroid tumors (dated by TCRdb to about 2020). Library preparation employed PCR. Sequencing was carried out with an Illumina HiSeq 4000. TCRdb reran the public reads through fastp at Q25 and MiXCR, keeping productive beta chains. In all, the sample holds roughly 23,000 clones, and under 30% of those were seen once. The top ten constitute 65% to 75% of the sample. No treatment had been received by any patient before thyroid surgery. The sample comprised blood. The receptor set was obtained from a male donor with papillary thyroid cancer or a benign thyroid nodule (not recorded which). Some clones in this sample may be carry-over from other donors' samples.

The rearrangement links TRBV20-1 to TRBJ2-1; D gene uncertain. Germline values: CDR1 DFQATT, CDR2 SNEGSKA (reference sequence). The CDR3 runs to 10 residues. The V gene lost 4 bases and the J gene lost 3 bases, with 1 base spanning the gap. The CDR3 coding sequence is TGCAGTGCTAACTACAATGAGCAGTTCTTC. This sequence encodes CSANYNEQFF.

This clone was counted at least ten times. This chain joins TRBV20-1 and TRBJ2-3, with a tentative D call TRBD2 (5 bases). Germline V gene lookup returns CDR1 DFQATT and CDR2 SNEGSKA (reference sequence). Trimming took 2 bases from V and 1 from J, leaving 13 bases between them. This CDR3 is 15 amino acids long. The CDR3 loop is CSARRALGGTDTQYF. The CDR3 DNA is TGCAGTGCTAGAAGGGCCCTCGGGGGCACAGATACGCAGTATTTT.

The rearrangement joins TRBV20-1 to TRBJ1-5; no firm D call. In germline, CDR1 is DFQATT, CDR2 SNEGSKA (reference sequence). V shed 3 bases and J shed 6 bases, with 12 bases lying between them. There are 13 residues in the CDR3. The CDR3 region is CSASPTGFQPQHF. The CDR3 bases are TGCAGTGCTAGCCCGACGGGTTTTCAGCCCCAGCATTTT.

This clone has at least ten counts. This rearrangement joins TRBV10-1 to TRBJ2-3; possibly TRBD2 for D (5 bases). V lost 6 bases and J lost 0, with 13 bases in between. The CDR3 covers 15 residues. The germline gives CDR1 WNHNN, CDR2 SYGVQD (reference sequence). CDR3 bases: TGCGCCAGCAGCCCCTCCCGGGGAAGCACAGATACGCAGTATTTT. Protein: CASSPSRGSTDTQYF.

This clone was found many times. The gene calls are TRBV6-1 and TRBJ1-5; D gene unclear. This CDR3 is built from 14 residues. Germline V gene sequence: CDR1 MNHNS, CDR2 SASEGT. Between the trimmed V and J ends, which lost 7 bases and 0 bases, there was a span of 10 bases. The CDR3: CASTNANSNQPQHF. CDR3 DNA: TGTGCCAGCACCAACGCGAATAGCAATCAGCCCCAGCATTTT.